This TCR beta chain was recovered during a study of CD8+ T cells in alopecia areata. Whole-study results and caveats: Compared with normal scalp, lesional scalp had higher clonality and more expanded CD8+ clones.

Those with alopecia areata gave lesional scalp punch biopsies and peripheral blood. This clone was seen only a few times. Its antigen is currently unknown. Per germline, CDR1 SGHRS and CDR2 YFSETQ. The junction had 5 bases not matched to a gene; V was cut back by 7 bases and J by 5 bases. The CDR3 covers 14 residues. In each case, RNA was isolated and then reverse transcribed into cDNA as the sequencing template. Using immunoSEQ multiplex PCR, the repertoire was profiled, and TCRdb retains in-frame clones only, with some absent. The data hold more than 200,000 clones, with under 80% observed a single time.

Sequenced material: CD4+ T cells sorted from blood, taken at week 0. V gene TRBV5-1 combines with J gene TRBJ2-5; TRBD2 matches at 13 bases. This TCR was recovered from a human donor with alopecia areata. The CDR3 nucleotides are TGCGCCAGCCGCGGACTAGCGGGGGATGAGACCCAGTACTTC. It codes for CASRGLAGDETQYF.